This is a list of T cell receptor beta chains from one sample in a study of T cell responses to AZD1222 COVID-19 vaccine. The table came from immunoSEQ multiplex PCR; TCRdb's copy has only in-frame clones and leaves some out. The table has around 100,000 clones, about 89% seen once. Sequencing used peripheral blood, obtained on day 0 of MenACWY control vaccination. These TCRs come from an adult in good health. Both conserved end residues are part of each CDR3. A D gene is named only where the DNA matches it firmly.

d_gene,v_gene,j_gene,CDR3aa
.,TRBV6-5,TRBJ1-2,CASMSSTGTNYGYTF
TRBD2,TRBV7-9,TRBJ2-3,CASSPMTSGATDTQYF
TRBD1,TRBV5-8,TRBJ1-1,CASRPGGMNTEAFF
.,TRBV7-2,TRBJ1-1,CASSYMSGNTEAFF
.,TRBV6-2/TRBV6-3,TRBJ1-5,CASSLGSRGQPQHF
.,TRBV5-1,TRBJ2-1,CASSLVTDSYNEQFF
TRBD1,TRBV5-4,TRBJ1-2,CASSAPGQGATSGGYTF
.,TRBV5-1,TRBJ1-1,CASSLGLGPRQEAFF
TRBD1,TRBV10-1,TRBJ1-5,CASNPHGTADQPQHF
.,TRBV11-2,TRBJ2-2,CASSLEPAIGELFF
.,TRBV4-1,TRBJ2-1,CASSPGADYNEQFF
.,TRBV4-3,TRBJ2-1,CASSPGRGRYNEQFF
.,TRBV27,TRBJ2-5,CASSFSGPPRETQYF
.,TRBV6-5,TRBJ1-1,CASSRFRGRTEAFF
TRBD1,TRBV19,TRBJ2-5,CASNNPGQGYQETQYF
.,TRBV9,TRBJ2-5,CASSVLVETQYF
TRBD2,TRBV5-4,TRBJ2-7,CASRGGTSGDEQYF
TRBD2,TRBV30,TRBJ2-7,CAWSVGTSGPLGQYF
.,TRBV3-1/TRBV3-2,TRBJ2-1,CASSQDPLGHNEQFF
.,TRBV5-6,TRBJ1-4,CASSSVFGAGDRREKLFF
.,TRBV6-5,TRBJ1-2,CASSYPDLYGYTF
.,TRBV29-1,TRBJ1-2,CSVRGGNYGYTF
.,TRBV5-8,TRBJ2-7,CASSFSDSSYEQYF
.,TRBV6-6,TRBJ2-2,CASSSHDTGELFF
.,TRBV19,TRBJ1-5,CASSIMHGSNQPQHF
.,TRBV5-6,TRBJ2-2,CAFRGGPKHTDKNTGELFF
TRBD1,TRBV2,TRBJ1-5,CASSGQGARSNQPQHF
.,TRBV7-8,TRBJ2-1,CASLGHSSYNEQFF
TRBD2,TRBV28,TRBJ2-3,CASRRTSGRASTQYF
TRBD1,TRBV3-1/TRBV3-2,TRBJ2-7,CASSQWTGTYEQYF
.,TRBV19,TRBJ2-2,CASQWGGGDGELFF
.,TRBV9,TRBJ2-5,CASSALGETQYF
.,TRBV14,TRBJ1-6,CASSQGGGSSYNSPLHF
.,TRBV14,TRBJ1-2,CASSLDTNYGYTF
TRBD1,TRBV29-1,TRBJ1-2,CSVRTGANYGYTF
TRBD1,TRBV7-2,TRBJ1-2,CASSLGTGGFQRNYGYTF
.,TRBV4-3,TRBJ2-3,CASSQGSGDGTDTQYF
.,TRBV29-1,TRBJ2-7,CSVPLAGREYEQYF
.,TRBV3-1/TRBV3-2,TRBJ1-1,CASSQKGGFSGATEAFF
.,TRBV9,TRBJ2-3,CASSLGTSTDTQYF
TRBD1,TRBV27,TRBJ2-7,CASSSRQGPLYEQYF
TRBD1,TRBV29-1,TRBJ1-2,CSVSPGQGYGYTF
.,TRBV7-2,TRBJ2-3,CASSLEGLDTQYF
TRBD2,TRBV15,TRBJ2-5,CATSRVPGGETQYF
.,TRBV10-3,TRBJ2-7,CAISESNEQYF
TRBD1,TRBV5-4,TRBJ2-6,CASSLNRGSWSSGANVLTF
.,TRBV3-1/TRBV3-2,TRBJ1-2,CASSQDFRGYGYTF
.,TRBV18,TRBJ2-7,CASSPQATINYEQYF
TRBD2,TRBV4-3,TRBJ2-1,CASSLRRLSGRLGNEQFF
.,TRBV6-5,TRBJ2-5,CASSHRDTRETQYF
.,TRBV6-5,TRBJ1-5,CASALEGNQPQHF
.,TRBV10-3,TRBJ1-5,CAISDGQPGNQPQHF
TRBD1,TRBV19,TRBJ1-6,CASSTQGGDNSPLHF
.,TRBV4-3,TRBJ1-4,CASSPEVPGASSATNEKLFF
.,TRBV10-3,TRBJ1-3,CAIGRSQQGTGNTIYF
.,TRBV5-4,TRBJ2-5,CASSSWGKETQYF
TRBD1,TRBV6-2/TRBV6-3,TRBJ1-3,CASSYRTTGGFGNTIYF
.,TRBV7-2,TRBJ2-2,CASSRDWNTGELFF
TRBD1,TRBV6-4,TRBJ2-2,CASSIQGGTGELFF